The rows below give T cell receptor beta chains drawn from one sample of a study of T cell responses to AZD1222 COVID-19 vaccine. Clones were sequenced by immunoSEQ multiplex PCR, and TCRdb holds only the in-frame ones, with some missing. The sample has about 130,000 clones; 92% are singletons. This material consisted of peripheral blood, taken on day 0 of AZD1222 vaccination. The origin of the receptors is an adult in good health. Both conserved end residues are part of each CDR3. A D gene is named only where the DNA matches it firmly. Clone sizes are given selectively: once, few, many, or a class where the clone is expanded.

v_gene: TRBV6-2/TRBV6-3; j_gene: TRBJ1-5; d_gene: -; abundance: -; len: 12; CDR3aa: CASSYSDQPQHF; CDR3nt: TGTGCCAGCAGTTACTCGGACCAGCCCCAGCATTTT
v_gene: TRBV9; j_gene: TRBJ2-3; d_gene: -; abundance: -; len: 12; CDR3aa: CASSPHTDTQYF; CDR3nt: TGTGCCAGCAGCCCACACACAGATACGCAGTATTTT
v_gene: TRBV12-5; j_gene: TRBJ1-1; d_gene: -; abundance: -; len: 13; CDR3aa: CASGLTTGTQRFF; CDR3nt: TGTGCTAGTGGTTTGACTACCGGGACACAGCGCTTCTTT
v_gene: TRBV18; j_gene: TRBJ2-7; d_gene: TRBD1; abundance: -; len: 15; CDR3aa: CASSTDRGRAYEQYF; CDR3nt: TGTGCCAGCTCAACGGACAGGGGGAGGGCCTACGAGCAGTACTTC
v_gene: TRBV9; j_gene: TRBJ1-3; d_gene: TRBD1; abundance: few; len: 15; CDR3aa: CASSYGQDSGNTIYF; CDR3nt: TGTGCCAGCAGCTATGGACAGGACTCTGGAAACACCATATATTTT
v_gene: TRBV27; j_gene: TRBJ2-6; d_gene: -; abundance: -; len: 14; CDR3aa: CASRSQTGANVLTF; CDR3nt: TGTGCCAGCAGATCACAAACTGGGGCCAACGTCCTGACTTTC
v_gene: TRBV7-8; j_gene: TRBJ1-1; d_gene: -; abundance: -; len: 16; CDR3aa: CASSSVSRLTISEAFF; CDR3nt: TGTGCCAGCAGCTCCGTAAGCCGACTGACTATTTCTGAAGCTTTCTTT
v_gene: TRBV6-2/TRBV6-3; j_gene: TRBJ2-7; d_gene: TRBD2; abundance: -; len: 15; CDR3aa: CASSYQRGGGYEQYF; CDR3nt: TGTGCCAGCAGTTACCAGCGGGGGGGCGGTTACGAGCAGTACTTC
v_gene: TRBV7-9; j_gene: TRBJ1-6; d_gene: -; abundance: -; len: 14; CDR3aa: CASSPGQSGSPLHF; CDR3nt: TGTGCCAGCAGCCCCGGTCAGTCAGGATCACCCCTCCACTTT
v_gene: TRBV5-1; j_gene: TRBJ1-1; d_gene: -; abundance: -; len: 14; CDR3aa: CATLSRLRSTEAFF; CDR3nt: TGCGCCACCTTAAGCCGACTTAGGAGCACTGAAGCTTTCTTT
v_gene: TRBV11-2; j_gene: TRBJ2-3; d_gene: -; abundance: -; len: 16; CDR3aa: CASSLGPFSGEDTQYF; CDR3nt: TGTGCCAGCAGCTTAGGGCCCTTTTCAGGGGAAGATACGCAGTATTTT
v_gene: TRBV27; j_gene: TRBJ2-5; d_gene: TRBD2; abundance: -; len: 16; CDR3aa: CASSLGGGLGEETQYF; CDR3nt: TGTGCCAGCAGTTTAGGCGGTGGACTAGGGGAAGAGACCCAGTACTTC
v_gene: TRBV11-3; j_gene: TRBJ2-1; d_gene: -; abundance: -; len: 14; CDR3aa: CASSAGATYNEQFF; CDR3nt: TGTGCCAGCAGCGCCGGGGCGACGTACAATGAGCAGTTCTTC
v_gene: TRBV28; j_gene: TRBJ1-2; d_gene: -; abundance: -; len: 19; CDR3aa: CASSSGGAQGLVLDYGYTF; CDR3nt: TGTGCCAGCAGTTCCGGGGGGGCACAGGGTCTCGTTTTAGACTATGGCTACACCTTC
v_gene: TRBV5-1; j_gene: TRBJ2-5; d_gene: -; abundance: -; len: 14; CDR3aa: CASSSTAGTETQYF; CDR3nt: TGCGCCAGCAGCTCCACCGCAGGGACAGAGACCCAGTACTTC
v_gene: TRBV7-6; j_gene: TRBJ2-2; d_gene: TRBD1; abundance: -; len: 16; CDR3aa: CASSPSTGTNTGELFF; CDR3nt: TGTGCCAGCAGCCCTTCGACAGGGACGAACACCGGGGAGCTGTTTTTT
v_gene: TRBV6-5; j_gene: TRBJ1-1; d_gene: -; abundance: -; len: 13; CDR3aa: CASSGEMNTEAFF; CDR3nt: TGTGCCAGCTCGGGGGAAATGAACACTGAAGCTTTCTTT
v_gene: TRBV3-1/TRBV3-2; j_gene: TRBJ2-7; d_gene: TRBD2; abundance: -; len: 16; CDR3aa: CASSQATSGVSYEQYF; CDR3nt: TGTGCCAGCAGCCAAGCTACTAGCGGGGTCTCCTACGAGCAGTACTTC